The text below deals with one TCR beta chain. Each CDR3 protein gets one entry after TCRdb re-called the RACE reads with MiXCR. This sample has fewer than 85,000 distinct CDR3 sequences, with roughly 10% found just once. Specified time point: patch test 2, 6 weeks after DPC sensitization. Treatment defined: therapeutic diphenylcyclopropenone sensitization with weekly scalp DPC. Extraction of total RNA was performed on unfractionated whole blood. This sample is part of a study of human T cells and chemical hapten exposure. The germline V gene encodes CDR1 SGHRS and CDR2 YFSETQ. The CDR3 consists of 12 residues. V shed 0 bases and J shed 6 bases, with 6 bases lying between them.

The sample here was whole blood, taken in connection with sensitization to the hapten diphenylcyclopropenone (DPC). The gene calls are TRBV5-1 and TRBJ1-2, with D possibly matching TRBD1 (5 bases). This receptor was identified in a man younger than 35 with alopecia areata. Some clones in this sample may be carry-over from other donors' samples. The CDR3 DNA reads TGCGCCAGCAGCTTGGAGGGGAATGGCTACACCTTC. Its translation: CASSLEGNGYTF.